The next 9 T cell receptor beta chains were all read from a single sample in a study of T cells in Graves' hyperthyroidism and ophthalmopathy. RNA transcripts were the template for amplifying TCR beta CDR3 regions. First-round RT-PCR with HTBI primers amplified the TCR CDR3 region. From the multiplex PCR reads, TCRdb called clonotypes with MiXCR, one entry per CDR3 protein. Of 640,000 or so distinct CDR3 sequences in the sample, approximately 14% are singletons; the top ten hold 7% to 9%. Sequencing was carried out using blood. Receptor source: a woman under 30 with Graves' ophthalmopathy.

The table lists this clonotype with a few counts. The rearrangement joins TRBV15 to TRBJ1-1, with a possible D match to TRBD1 (5 bases). V was clipped by 1 base and J by 1 base, with 10 bases between them. CDR1 LNHNV and CDR2 YYDKDF come from the germline V gene (reference sequence). The CDR3 has 15 amino acids. CDR3 nucleotides: TGTGCCACCAGCAGAGGTCAAGACAGGAACACTGAAGCTTTCTTT. Translation gives CATSRGQDRNTEAFF.

This clonotype was counted ten times or more. V and J are TRBV7-8 and TRBJ2-7, with 8 bases lining up with TRBD1. Germline loops: CDR1 SGHVS, CDR2 FQNEAQ. V lost 5 bases, J lost 9 bases, and 15 bases stayed unmatched. The CDR3 sequence is 15 residues long. The CDR3 bases are TGTGCCAGCAGCCACCGGACAGGGACCGTCAACGGGCAGTACTTC. This codes for CASSHRTGTVNGQYF.

Ten or more counts support this clonotype. The V call is TRBV18, the J call TRBJ1-2; D not resolved. The CDR3 consists of 12 residues. V gave up 4 bases and J gave up 4 bases, with 7 bases separating them. CDR1 KGHSH and CDR2 LQKENI come from the germline V gene. CDR3 protein: CASSRRPYGYTF. The CDR3 nucleotides read TGTGCCAGCTCACGACGGCCCTATGGCTACACCTTC.

Only a few counts were recorded for this clonotype. This chain joins TRBV28 and TRBJ1-2; 7 nucleotides align to TRBD1. The V and J ends lost 6 bases and 11 bases, in that order; junction bases with no gene match: 9. Germline CDR1 and CDR2: MDHEN and SYDVKM. The CDR3 consists of 12 residues. CDR3 sequence reads: CASSKDRARYTF. CDR3 DNA: TGTGCCAGCAGCAAAGACAGGGCTAGGTACACCTTC.

The V gene is TRBV14, the J gene TRBJ1-1; no clear D gene. Trimming left V 1 base short and J 1 base short, with 16 bases between. The CDR3 contains 17 residues. Looked up from germline, CDR1 is SGHDN and CDR2 is FVKESK. The CDR3: CASSQGVNWVKNTEAFF. CDR3 bases: TGTGCCAGCAGCCAAGGGGTCAACTGGGTTAAGAACACTGAAGCTTTCTTT.

In this sample, this clonotype turned up many times. The chain joins TRBV12-3 or TRBV12-4 to TRBJ2-3; D gene unclear. V dropped 3 bases and J dropped 0 bases, with 10 bases sitting between them. The CDR3 spans 15 residues. CDR3 nucleotide sequence: TGTGCCAGCAGTTTTTCACTCCTGAGCACAGATACGCAGTATTTT. Translating gives CASSFSLLSTDTQYF.

There are a few counts of this clonotype. The V and J genes are TRBV4-1 and TRBJ1-5; no definite D call. CDR3 length: 16 residues. Trimming removed 0 bases from V and 5 bases from J, with 14 bases in between. Germline assignment: CDR1 MGHRA and CDR2 YSYEKL. The CDR3 nucleotides are TGCGCCAGCAGCCAAGATTTCGTCGACGCCTATCAGCCCCAGCATTTT. Its protein is CASSQDFVDAYQPQHF.

As for this clonotype: Sequence at one end of the junction differs from germline and may be a read error. The chain uses TRBV6-1 and TRBJ2-7; 10 bases are shared with TRBD1. The germline gives CDR1 MNHNS, CDR2 SASEGT. This CDR3 region has 16 residues. The DNA for the CDR3 is TGTGCCAGCAGTAAACCTGACAGGGGGCAATCCTACGAGCAGCACTTC. Its translation: CASSKPDRGQSYEQHF.

This clonotype was counted a few times. J is TRBJ1-1 and V is TRBV15; weak D call: TRBD1 (5 bases). The CDR3 extends over 15 amino acids. V lost 6 bases and J lost 3, with 17 bases in between. Germline CDR1 and CDR2: LNHNV and YYDKDF (reference sequence). The CDR3 region is CATRRGRGKDTEAFF. The CDR3 DNA reads TGTGCCACCAGGCGAGGGAGGGGAAAGGACACTGAAGCTTTCTTT. The full variable domain, completed using reference TRBV15 and TRBJ1-1, is DAMVIQNPRYQVTQFGKPVTLSCSQTLNHNVMYWYQQKSSQAPKLLFHYYDKDFNNEADTPDNFQSRRPNTSFCFLDIRSPGLGDTAMYLCATRRGRGKDTEAFFGQGTRLTVV.